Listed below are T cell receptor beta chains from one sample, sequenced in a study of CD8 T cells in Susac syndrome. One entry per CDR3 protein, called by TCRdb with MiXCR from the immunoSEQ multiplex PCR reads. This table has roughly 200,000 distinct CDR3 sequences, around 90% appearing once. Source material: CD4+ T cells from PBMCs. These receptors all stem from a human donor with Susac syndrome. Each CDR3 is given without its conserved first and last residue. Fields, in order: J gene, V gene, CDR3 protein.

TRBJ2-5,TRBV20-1,SAVRSGSGQETQY
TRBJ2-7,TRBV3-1,ASSQVNSATSYEQY
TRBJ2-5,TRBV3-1,ASSQNRGQETQY
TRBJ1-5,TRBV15,ATSRDSQPQH
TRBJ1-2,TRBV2,ASSEDRPST
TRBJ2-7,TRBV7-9,ASTDTYEQY
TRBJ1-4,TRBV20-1,SARGSSGEKLF
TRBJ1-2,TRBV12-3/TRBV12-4,ASSLRRQGYGYT
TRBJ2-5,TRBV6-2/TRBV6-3,ASSTPPSAGGRETQY
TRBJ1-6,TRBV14,ASSQFRQGASPLH
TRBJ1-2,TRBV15,ATSPGPFGYT
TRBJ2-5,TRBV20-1,SARGGGMETQY
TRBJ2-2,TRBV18,ASSPDSTGELF
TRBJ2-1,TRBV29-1,SITGTGTINEQF
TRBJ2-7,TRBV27,ASSSRDGSSYEQY
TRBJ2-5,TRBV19,ATSRVGETQY
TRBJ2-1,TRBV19,ASSSLLAGGYNEQF
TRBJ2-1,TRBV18,ASSRGQGGTNEQF
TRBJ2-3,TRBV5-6,ASSTQGTTDTQY
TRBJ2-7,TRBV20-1,SAPRTGGSYEQY
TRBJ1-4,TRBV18,ASSPSDRNEKLF
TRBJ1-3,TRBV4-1,ASSQPQSSGNTIY
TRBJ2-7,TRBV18,ASSPELAGGEEQY
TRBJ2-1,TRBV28,ASTRTGQKIAGVGNEQF
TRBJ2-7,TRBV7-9,ASSLVQAYEQY
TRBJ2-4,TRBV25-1,ASSEAGAKNIQY
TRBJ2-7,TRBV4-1,ASSQGLAGDPYEQY
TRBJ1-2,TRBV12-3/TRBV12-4,ASSLVPPGQGLAT
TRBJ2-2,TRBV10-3,AISPSPTGELF
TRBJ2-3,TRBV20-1,SASLSAAGAERDTQY
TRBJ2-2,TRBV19,ASRLRDHNTGELF
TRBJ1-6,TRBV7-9,ASSDQNSPLH
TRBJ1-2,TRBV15,ATSRQRDGMGYT
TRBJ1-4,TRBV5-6,ASSLGSGNREKLF
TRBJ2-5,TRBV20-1,SAPRGETQY
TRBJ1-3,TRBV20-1,SARPTGFENTIY
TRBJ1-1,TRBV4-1,ASSQDPPGVRTEAF
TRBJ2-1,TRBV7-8,ASSLLYEQF
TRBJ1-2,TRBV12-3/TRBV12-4,ASSFSEGDYGYT
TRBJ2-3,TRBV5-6,ASSPSGGDTQY
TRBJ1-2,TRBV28,ASSLSAEGNYGYT
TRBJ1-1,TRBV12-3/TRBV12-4,ASSPGQVNTEAF
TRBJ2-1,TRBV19,ATWGLGNEQF
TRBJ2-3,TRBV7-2,ASSLALTSGYTDTQY
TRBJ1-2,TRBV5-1,ASSLYRGTDGYT
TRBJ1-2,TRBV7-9,ASSSGRRRGYT
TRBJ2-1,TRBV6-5,ASSLLAGGPHEQF
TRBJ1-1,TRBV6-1,ASSEAPFIGGGTEAF
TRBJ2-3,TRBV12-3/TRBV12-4,ASSGGPPGDTQY
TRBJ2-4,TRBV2,ASRAGSTQNIQY
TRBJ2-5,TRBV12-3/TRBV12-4,ASSLVRTSGGETQY
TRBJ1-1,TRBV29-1,SVEISPGKKAF
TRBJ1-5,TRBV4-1,ASSSGTGNPNQPQH
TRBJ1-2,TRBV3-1,ASSQDLTNYGYT